These 21 T cell receptor beta chains were sequenced from one sample in a study of CD8 T cells in Susac syndrome. A quantity of about 0.45 to 1 ug RNA underwent reverse transcription using random hexamers. TCRdb used MiXCR to reprocess the immunoSEQ multiplex PCR reads, holding one entry per CDR3 protein. This table has hundreds of thousands of distinct CDR3 sequences, just under 95% appearing once. The sample was CD4+ T cells from PBMCs. The source is a human donor with multiple sclerosis.

The chain uses TRBV7-2 and TRBJ2-5; TRBD1 matches at 7 bases. V lost 2 bases to trimming and J lost 5 bases; unmatched junction nucleotides: 5. The CDR3 totals 14 residues. CDR1 and CDR2 (germline): SGHTA, FQGNSA. The CDR3 nucleotides are TGTGCCAGCAGCTTACACAGGGGCGCGGAGACCCAGTACTTC. Amino acids: CASSLHRGAETQYF.

The rearrangement joins TRBV7-9 to TRBJ2-3; D possibly uses TRBD1 or TRBD2 (5 bases each). Germline V gene sequence: CDR1 SEHNR, CDR2 FQNEAQ (reference sequence). V was shortened by 5 bases and J by 5 bases, with 17 bases between the two germline ends. This CDR3 is built from 15 residues. The CDR3 loop reads CASSPPGGSRDTQYF. CDR3 sequence (DNA): TGTGCCAGCAGCCCTCCTGGGGGTAGCCGAGATACGCAGTATTTT.

The V gene is TRBV30, the J gene TRBJ2-3; 7 nucleotides match TRBD1. Trimming took 1 base from V and 3 from J; bases not matched to a gene: 7. The CDR3 extends over 15 amino acids. Germline CDR1 is GTSNPN and CDR2 is SVGIG (reference sequence). The CDR3 loop is CAWSARQGLTDTQYF. CDR3 in DNA: TGTGCCTGGAGTGCTCGACAGGGTCTAACAGATACGCAGTATTTT. The full variable domain, in which reference TRBV30 and TRBJ2-3 provide the parts outside the CDR3, is SQTIHQWPATLVQPVGSPLSLECTVEGTSNPNLYWYRQAAGRGLQLLFYSVGIGQISSEVPQNLSASRPQDRQFILSSKKLLLSDSGFYLCAWSARQGLTDTQYFGPGTRLTVL.

The chain uses TRBV5-1 and TRBJ2-2; the D gene is possibly TRBD1 (7 bases). The germline gives CDR1 SGHRS, CDR2 YFSETQ. This CDR3 has 16 residues. Trimming stripped 4 bases from V and 5 bases from J, with 18 bases between. CDR3 region: CASSERQGGDTGELFF. CDR3 bases: TGCGCCAGCAGCGAGAGACAGGGAGGTGATACCGGGGAGCTGTTTTTT.

V usage is TRBV11-2 and J usage is TRBJ2-7; D ambiguous. Deletions cut 4 bases from V and 5 bases from J, with 15 bases between. This CDR3 is 14 amino acids long. From germline, CDR1 is SGHAT and CDR2 FQNNGV. CDR3 residues: CASSSLLGRHEQYV. CDR3 nucleotides: TGTGCCAGCAGCTCCCTCCTAGGACGCCACGAGCAGTACGTC.

CDR3 sequence reads: CASSFLRASGNTIYF. CDR3 in DNA: TGTGCCAGCAGTTTCTTGCGGGCTAGTGGAAACACCATATATTTT. The chain employs TRBV7-9 and TRBJ1-3; D gene unclear. Germline CDR1 is SEHNR and CDR2 is FQNEAQ (reference sequence). The CDR3 loop spans 15 amino acids. V was trimmed by 6 bases and J by 3 bases, leaving 15 bases between them.

This clonotype appeared once. This chain connects TRBV6-6 to TRBJ2-1; 9 nucleotides match TRBD2. The CDR3 covers 15 residues. Germline CDR1 MNHNY, CDR2 SVGAGI (reference sequence). The V gene end was trimmed by 5 bases and the J gene end by 6 bases; junction bases not matched to a gene: 8. This CDR3 reads CASSAWGLAVNEQFF. CDR3 in DNA: TGTGCCAGCAGTGCCTGGGGACTAGCAGTCAATGAGCAGTTCTTC.

The chain uses TRBV7-2 and TRBJ1-3, with a weak D call TRBD1 (6 bases). Trimming stripped 3 bases from V and 0 bases from J, with 12 bases between. Germline CDR1 reads SGHTA; CDR2 reads FQGNSA. The CDR3 has 16 amino acids. The CDR3, as DNA: TGTGCCAGCAGCTTGCGTCGGACAGACTCTGGAAACACCATATATTTT. It specifies CASSLRRTDSGNTIYF. The full variable domain, with the rest looked up from reference TRBV7-2 and TRBJ1-3, is GAGVSQSPSNKVTEKGKDVELRCDPISGHTALYWYRQSLGQGLEFLIYFQGNSAPDKSGLPSDRFSAERTGGSVSTLTIQRTQQEDSAVYLCASSLRRTDSGNTIYFGEGSWLTVV.

The rearrangement links TRBV6-5 to TRBJ2-7, with a possible D match to TRBD1 (5 bases). Looked up from germline, CDR1 is MNHEY and CDR2 is SVGAGI. The CDR3 is 13 residues long. Trimming shortened V by 5 bases and J by 6 bases, and 14 bases separated the two germline ends. CDR3 coding DNA: TGTGCCAGCAGTCGCAACTTCCAGGGCGAGCAGTACTTC. Translation: CASSRNFQGEQYF.

The V gene is TRBV7-2, the J gene TRBJ2-5; 10 bases map to TRBD1. The germline gives CDR1 SGHTA, CDR2 FQGNSA. The ends lost 3 bases at V and 4 bases at J; junction bases unmatched: 2. CDR3 size: 14 residues. Here the CDR3 DNA reads TGTGCCAGCAGCTTCGGGACAGGGGTAGAGACCCAGTACTTC. Amino acids: CASSFGTGVETQYF.

V usage is TRBV7-9 and J usage is TRBJ2-1; 8 bases map to TRBD2. The germline CDR1 and CDR2 sequences are SEHNR and FQNEAQ (reference sequence). J was trimmed by 3 bases and V by 5 bases; bases with no gene match: 15. The CDR3 covers 18 residues. This chain's CDR3 is CASSHKTGAGGFYNEQFF. The CDR3, as DNA: TGTGCCAGCAGCCATAAGACCGGGGCGGGGGGATTCTACAATGAGCAGTTCTTC.

The V call is TRBV30, the J call TRBJ2-1, with D unresolved. The CDR3 loop spans 10 amino acids. V was cut by 5 bases and J by 10 bases, with 9 bases left in between. Looked up from germline, CDR1 is GTSNPN and CDR2 is SVGIG (reference sequence). For the CDR3, the DNA is TGTGCCTGGGGGTATCCGGAGCAGTTCTTC. This gives the protein CAWGYPEQFF.

V is TRBV5-1 and J is TRBJ2-3, with 11 bases matching TRBD1. The CDR3 extends over 15 amino acids. After removal of 4 bases from V and 5 bases from J, the junction contained 6 bases not matched to a gene. Germline V gene lookup returns CDR1 SGHRS and CDR2 YFSETQ. CDR3 DNA sequence: TGCGCCAGCAGCATGGACAGGGGGCTGGGAGATACGCAGTATTTT. Amino acid sequence: CASSMDRGLGDTQYF.

The table lists this clonotype with a count of one. This chain joins TRBV20-1 and TRBJ1-1; possible D gene TRBD1, 6 bases. Germline V gives CDR1 DFQATT, CDR2 SNEGSKA (reference sequence). The CDR3 sequence is 14 residues long. V was shortened by 0 bases and J by 6 bases, with 14 bases between the two germline ends. This CDR3 reads CSAREGKQGPEAFF. CDR3 DNA: TGCAGTGCTAGAGAGGGGAAACAGGGCCCTGAAGCTTTCTTT.

The rearrangement joins TRBV12-3 or TRBV12-4 to TRBJ2-3; D is ambiguous. V was trimmed by 2 bases and J by 7 bases, leaving 4 bases between them. This CDR3 is 11 amino acids long. CDR3 sequence: CASSLSYTQYF. The CDR3 coding sequence is TGTGCCAGCAGTTTATCTTATACGCAGTATTTT.

This rearrangement joins TRBV30 to TRBJ1-1; no definite D call. Per germline, CDR1 GTSNPN and CDR2 SVGIG (reference sequence). CDR3 length equals 12 residues. The V and J ends lost 7 bases and 0 bases respectively, with 9 bases between them. CDR3 amino acids: CASGRLNTEAFF. For the CDR3, the DNA is TGTGCCTCCGGCCGGTTGAACACTGAAGCTTTCTTT.

DNA for the CDR3: TGTGCCAGCAGCGTAGCGTCGAGGGGAAGGTCTAATGAGCAGTACTTC. This codes for CASSVASRGRSNEQYF. The chain couples TRBV9 to TRBJ2-7, with D perhaps TRBD1 or TRBD2 (5 bases each). From germline, CDR1 is SGDLS and CDR2 YYNGEE. CDR3 length: 16 residues. The germline V and J ends were trimmed by 0 bases and 7 bases, with 20 bases remaining between them.

The chain carries TRBV11-3 and TRBJ2-1; 8 nucleotides agree with TRBD2. There are 16 residues in the CDR3. V lost 4 bases to trimming and J lost 2 bases; unmatched junction nucleotides: 7. Germline V gene lookup returns CDR1 SGHNT and CDR2 YENEEA. DNA for the CDR3: TGTGCCAGCAGCTCGGCCCTAGCGGGCCCCTACAATGAGCAGTTCTTC. Protein product: CASSSALAGPYNEQFF.

CDR3 protein: CSARSGTGGRSDTQYF. The CDR3 DNA follows: TGCAGTGCTAGGAGCGGGACAGGGGGCCGCTCAGATACGCAGTATTTT. The chain joins TRBV20-1 to TRBJ2-3; 12 nucleotides match TRBD1. CDR1 is DFQATT, CDR2 SNEGSKA, per germline (reference sequence). Trimming at V came to 3 bases and at J to 4 bases, leaving 8 bases not matched to a gene. The CDR3 runs 16 residues.

The chain carries TRBV9 and TRBJ1-3, with TRBD1 matching over 7 bases. V shed 3 bases and J 3 bases; nucleotides not matched to a gene: 3. The germline V gene encodes CDR1 SGDLS and CDR2 YYNGEE. There are 14 residues in the CDR3. The CDR3 region has the DNA TGTGCCAGCAGCGGAAGGGGGCTTGGAAACACCATATATTTT. Amino acid sequence: CASSGRGLGNTIYF.

CDR3 DNA: TGTGCCAGCAGTTCAGGACAGGGGAGCTACGAGCAGTACGTC. Protein product: CASSSGQGSYEQYV. This chain joins TRBV6-6 and TRBJ2-7, with 9 positions matching TRBD1. CDR1 is MNHNY, CDR2 SVGAGI, per germline (reference sequence). J gave up 3 bases and V 4 bases, and 4 bases lay outside the gene matches. The CDR3 totals 14 residues.